Listed below are T cell receptor beta chains from one sample, sequenced in a study of blood T cells in healthy people across ages. From the 5' RACE reads, TCRdb called clonotypes with MiXCR, one entry per CDR3 protein. The top ten clones hold around 15% of a sample with approximately 940,000 distinct CDR3 sequences, approximately 49% of them seen once. The sample consisted of blood. The source of these receptors is a man aged 25 to 40 in good health. CDR3s include the opening cysteine and the closing phenylalanine or tryptophan. D genes are given only for firm matches. Part of the rows lack a size; the others show once, few, many or a class for expanded clones.

CDR3 DNA | CDR3 protein | J gene | D gene | clone size | V gene
TGTGCCAGCACTGGAGGCCGAGACATCTCGTACTTC | CASTGGRDISYF | TRBJ2-5 | - | few | TRBV28
TGTGCCAGCAGCCTTAAGCCCGGGTTAAGTGAGCAGTTCTTC | CASSLKPGLSEQFF | TRBJ2-1 | - | few | TRBV3-1
TGCGCCAGCAGCCAAGATCCGGGGGGGACATACAATGATGAGCAGTACTTC | CASSQDPGGTYNDEQYF | TRBJ2-7 | TRBD2 | few | TRBV4-1
TGTGCCAGCAGCCAGATCGGGGTTGGCGAGCAGTACTTC | CASSQIGVGEQYF | TRBJ2-7 | - | once | TRBV7-9
TGTGCCAGCAGCAGGGAACAGGCCAAAAACATTCAGTACTTC | CASSREQAKNIQYF | TRBJ2-4 | - | - | TRBV21-1
TGCGCCAGCAGCTCGCAGAGAGTGTACGGCGAGCAGTACTTC | CASSSQRVYGEQYF | TRBJ2-7 | - | - | TRBV5-1
TGCAGTGCTCCAGGCAGTACCTCCTACGAGCAGTACTTC | CSAPGSTSYEQYF | TRBJ2-7 | - | few | TRBV20-1
TGCAGTGCAAGACCCCCGGGACTGCTCTACGAGCAGTACTTC | CSARPPGLLYEQYF | TRBJ2-7 | - | many | TRBV20-1
TGTGCCAGCAGCGTAGCAGCGCGGGGGGACCAAGAGACCCAGTACTTC | CASSVAARGDQETQYF | TRBJ2-5 | TRBD2 | - | TRBV9
TGCGCCAGCAGTAGACAGGGGTTTTACAATGAGCAGTACTTC | CASSRQGFYNEQYF | TRBJ2-5 | TRBD1 | - | TRBV4-3
TGTGCCAGCAGTTTCTCGGGGGCTGGGCGCGCGTTCTTC | CASSFSGAGRAFF | TRBJ2-1 | - | - | TRBV27
TGCGCCAGCAGCCAAGACGGACAGCCAGAGACCCAGTACTTC | CASSQDGQPETQYF | TRBJ2-5 | - | - | TRBV4-1
TGTGCTAGCAGCCCGACCCTAGCGGGCGGGTACCAAGAGACCCAGTACTTC | CASSPTLAGGYQETQYF | TRBJ2-5 | TRBD2 | once | TRBV7-7
TGCAGCGTTGAAGATCCTAAGATGGGGAACATTCAGTACTTC | CSVEDPKMGNIQYF | TRBJ2-4 | - | many | TRBV29-1
TGCAGTGCTAGTCAAGCGGGGCCCGATGAGCAGTTCTTC | CSASQAGPDEQFF | TRBJ2-1 | TRBD2 | - | TRBV20-1
TGTGCCAGCAGTTTAGAGGGCATTTATGAAAAACTGTTTTTT | CASSLEGIYEKLFF | TRBJ1-4 | - | - | TRBV28
TGTGCCAGCAGCTTAGATATCAATCAGCCCCAGCATTTT | CASSLDINQPQHF | TRBJ1-5 | - | many | TRBV7-3
TGTGCCAGCCAAGCGGGCGGAAAAAACATTCAGTACTTC | CASQAGGKNIQYF | TRBJ2-4 | - | few | TRBV7-9
TGTGCCAGCAGCCGCGTTTTAAACAGGGACGAGACCCAGTACTTC | CASSRVLNRDETQYF | TRBJ2-5 | - | - | TRBV7-6
TGCGCCAGCAGCCCCCCCCAGCGGGGTCGGACTGAGCAGTTCTTC | CASSPPQRGRTEQFF | TRBJ2-1 | TRBD2 | - | TRBV4-1
TGTGCCAGCAGTCCGTGGGGAGATACGCAGTATTTT | CASSPWGDTQYF | TRBJ2-3 | - | many | TRBV12-3/TRBV12-4
TGTGCCAGCAGCCCCCGGGGGGGCACCTACAATGAGCAGTTCTTC | CASSPRGGTYNEQFF | TRBJ2-1 | TRBD2 | - | TRBV6-1
TGTGCCAGCACCCTTGATTCTGGCCTAGCGGGATCCTACGAGCAGTACTTC | CASTLDSGLAGSYEQYF | TRBJ2-7 | TRBD2 | - | TRBV7-9
TGTGCCAGCACCCCCAGGGGCACGGAAAAACTGTTTTTT | CASTPRGTEKLFF | TRBJ1-4 | - | - | TRBV7-2
TGCAGTGCTAGGGCGCCAGCCGAGTATGGCTACACCTTC | CSARAPAEYGYTF | TRBJ1-2 | - | - | TRBV20-1
TGTGCCAGCGGATACGGCGACACTGAAGCTTTCTTT | CASGYGDTEAFF | TRBJ1-1 | - | few | TRBV3-1
TGTGCCAGCAGTGAAGTCGGGACAGGGGCCTACGAGCAGTACTTC | CASSEVGTGAYEQYF | TRBJ2-7 | TRBD1 | - | TRBV6-1
TGTGCCAGCAGCTTAAGGGGCCTCAGCGCCTACAATGAGCAGTTCTTC | CASSLRGLSAYNEQFF | TRBJ2-1 | - | - | TRBV7-2
TGCAGTGCCGCGGGGGCCAATAATGAAAAACTGTTTTTT | CSAAGANNEKLFF | TRBJ1-4 | - | - | TRBV20-1
TGTGCCAGCAGTGAAGCGGGCCAGGGAGATACGCAGTATTTT | CASSEAGQGDTQYF | TRBJ2-3 | - | - | TRBV6-1
TGTGCCAGCAGTCAGACAAGTATTTCGGGCTACACCTTC | CASSQTSISGYTF | TRBJ1-2 | - | - | TRBV28
TGCAGTGCTAGAGAAATCAAGTTGGCTAATGAAAAACTGTTTTTT | CSAREIKLANEKLFF | TRBJ1-4 | - | - | TRBV20-1
TGTGCCAGCAGCCAATTGACAGGTTTTTACACAGATACGCAGTATTTT | CASSQLTGFYTDTQYF | TRBJ2-3 | - | few | TRBV14
TGTGCCAGCAGTTTAGACAACTACCGCTCCTACGAGCAGTACTTC | CASSLDNYRSYEQYF | TRBJ2-7 | - | - | TRBV27
TGTGCCAGCTCACCAGTGAGGGAAGAGACCCAGTACTTC | CASSPVREETQYF | TRBJ2-5 | - | - | TRBV18
TGTGCCAGCAGTTTGAGGTTGTCCGGTCAGCCCCAGCATTTT | CASSLRLSGQPQHF | TRBJ1-5 | - | few | TRBV6-5
TGTGCCAGCAGGGAGGGACTAAACACAGATACGCAGTATTTT | CASREGLNTDTQYF | TRBJ2-3 | TRBD2 | - | TRBV12-3/TRBV12-4
TGTGCCAGCAGCCTCGGGGGGGGACGGAACTATGGCTACACCTTC | CASSLGGGRNYGYTF | TRBJ1-2 | - | few | TRBV7-9
TGTGCCAGCATAAGAGAGGGGGGGAGCCAAGAGACCCAGTACTTC | CASIREGGSQETQYF | TRBJ2-5 | - | few | TRBV28
TGTGCCAGCAGCTTAGATCAGGGACTCACCGGGGAGCTGTTTTTT | CASSLDQGLTGELFF | TRBJ2-2 | - | - | TRBV11-3
TGCGCCAGCAGCCTAAGCACGGGAGAGCCCTATGGCTACACCTTC | CASSLSTGEPYGYTF | TRBJ1-2 | - | - | TRBV4-3
TGCAGCGTTGAATTCGCGGGGGCCCAAGAGACCCAGTACTTC | CSVEFAGAQETQYF | TRBJ2-5 | - | few | TRBV29-1
TGCGCCAGCAGCTTGGTCGGGGGCCGGAACACTGAAGCTTTCTTT | CASSLVGGRNTEAFF | TRBJ1-1 | - | few | TRBV5-1
TGTGCCAGCAGCCAAGGAAACAAGGGGAACAGTTACAATGAGCAGTTCTTC | CASSQGNKGNSYNEQFF | TRBJ2-1 | - | few | TRBV3-1
TGCGCCAGCAGCCCGGGGGGCCTCCTTTACGAGCAGTACTTC | CASSPGGLLYEQYF | TRBJ2-7 | - | - | TRBV4-1
TGTGCCAGCAACTTACAGGTCGGGGATCAGCCCCAGCATTTT | CASNLQVGDQPQHF | TRBJ1-5 | - | - | TRBV6-6
TGTGCCAACAGTTTTGACCTGGATACGCAGTATTTT | CANSFDLDTQYF | TRBJ2-3 | - | - | TRBV7-2